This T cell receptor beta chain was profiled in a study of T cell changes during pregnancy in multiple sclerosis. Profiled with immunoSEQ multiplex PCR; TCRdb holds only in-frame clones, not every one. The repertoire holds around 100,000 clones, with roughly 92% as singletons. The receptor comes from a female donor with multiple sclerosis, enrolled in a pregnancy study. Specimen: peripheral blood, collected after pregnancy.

DNA of the CDR3: TGTGCCAGCTCACAACAAACAGATAGCAATCAGCCCCAGCATTTT. This gives the protein CASSQQTDSNQPQHF. V and J are TRBV18 and TRBJ1-5; D uncertain. In germline, CDR1 is KGHSH, CDR2 LQKENI. The V end was cut by 4 bases, the J end by 0 bases, with 10 bases between. The CDR3 is made up of 15 amino acids.